The following is a TCR beta chain sequence with its context. These data are taken from a study of blood T cell repertoires in COVID-19. Study at large: COVID-19 samples collected from the United States, Italy and Spain covered acute and convalescent phases. PBMCs, B-cell-depleted T cells, or T cells were the source of the cDNA or gDNA that made up the material.

Authors' processing steps: Counts of nucleated cells, estimated from reference gene primer amplification, were obtained. The table came from immunoSEQ multiplex PCR; TCRdb's copy has only in-frame clones and leaves some out. That table gives V, J and clone size, and the DNA gave D and trimming. This table has about 240,000 clones, about nine tenths appearing once. The CDR3 runs 16 residues. Trimming cost V 0 bases and J 8 bases, with 18 bases left between them. CDR1 and CDR2 from the germline V gene are MNHEY and SVGAGI. This TCR was recovered from a man in his 60s who had recovered from COVID-19. The V call is TRBV6-5, the J call TRBJ2-3; D possibly corresponds to TRBD2 (6 bases). Specimen: peripheral blood. The CDR3 region has the DNA TGTGCCAGCAGTTACTCTTGGCGGGGACCTCTGCGTACGCAGTATTTT. Amino acid sequence: CASSYSWRGPLRTQYF.